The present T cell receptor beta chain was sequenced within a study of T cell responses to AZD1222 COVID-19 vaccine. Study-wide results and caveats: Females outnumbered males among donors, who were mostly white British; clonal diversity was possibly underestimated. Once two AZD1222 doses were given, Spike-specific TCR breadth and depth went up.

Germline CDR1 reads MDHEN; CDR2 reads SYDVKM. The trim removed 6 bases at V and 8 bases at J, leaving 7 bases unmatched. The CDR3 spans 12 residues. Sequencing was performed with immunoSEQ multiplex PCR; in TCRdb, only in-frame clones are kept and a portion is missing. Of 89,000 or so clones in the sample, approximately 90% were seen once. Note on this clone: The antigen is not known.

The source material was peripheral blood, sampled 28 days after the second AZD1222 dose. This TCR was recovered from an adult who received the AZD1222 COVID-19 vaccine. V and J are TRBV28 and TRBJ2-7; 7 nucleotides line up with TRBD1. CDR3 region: CASRIGTDKQYF. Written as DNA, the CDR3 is TGTGCCAGCAGGATCGGGACAGATAAGCAGTACTTC.